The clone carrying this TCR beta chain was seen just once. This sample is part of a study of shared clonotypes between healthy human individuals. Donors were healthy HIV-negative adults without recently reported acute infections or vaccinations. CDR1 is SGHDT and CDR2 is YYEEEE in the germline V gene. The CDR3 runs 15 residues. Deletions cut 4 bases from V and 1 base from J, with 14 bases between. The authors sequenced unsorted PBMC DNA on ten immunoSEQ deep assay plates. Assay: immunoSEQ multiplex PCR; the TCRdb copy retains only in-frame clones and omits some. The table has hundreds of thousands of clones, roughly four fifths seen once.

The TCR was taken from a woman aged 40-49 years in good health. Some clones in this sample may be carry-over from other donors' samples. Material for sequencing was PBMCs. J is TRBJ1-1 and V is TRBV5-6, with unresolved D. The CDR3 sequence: CASSATPGGNTEAFF. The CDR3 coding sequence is TGTGCCAGCAGCGCGACCCCCGGTGGGAACACTGAAGCTTTCTTT. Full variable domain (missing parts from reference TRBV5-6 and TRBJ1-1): DAGVTQSPTHLIKTRGQQVTLRCSPKSGHDTVSWYQQALGQGPQFIFQYYEEEERQRGNFPDRFSGHQFPNYSSELNVNALLLGDSALYLCASSATPGGNTEAFFGQGTRLTVV.